This T cell receptor beta chain was documented in a study of blood T cell repertoires in COVID-19. Sequenced by immunoSEQ multiplex PCR; TCRdb stores in-frame clones only, minus some. This sample has 200,000 to 250,000 clones, with 70% to 90% found just once. CDR3 length: 13 residues. Trimming took 4 bases from V and 3 from J, leaving 11 bases between them. Germline V lookup: CDR1 GTSNPN, CDR2 SVGIG (reference sequence). The chain links TRBV30 to TRBJ2-3; TRBD1 is a possible D gene (5 bases). This TCR was recovered from a woman younger than 45 who had been exposed to COVID-19. Sequencing input: PBMCs or T cells enriched from blood (not recorded which). The CDR3: CAWTRGMTDTQYF. CDR3 sequence (DNA): TGTGCCTGGACAAGGGGTATGACAGATACGCAGTATTTT.